This entry is about one TCR beta chain. Its specificity is not known. V was cut by 1 base and J by 6 bases, with 13 bases left in between. This CDR3 has 15 residues. In germline, CDR1 is SGHVS, CDR2 FNYEAQ. Only in-frame clones appear in the TCRdb table, and some are missing; sequencing was by immunoSEQ multiplex PCR. The sample includes more than 150,000 clones, 90% of them seen just once. This entry is derived from a study of T cell responses to AZD1222 COVID-19 vaccine. The overall study: Pooled in the analysis were second doses at about 4 or about 12 weeks.

Regarding the study as a whole: Receipt of two AZD1222 doses was followed by a rise in Spike-specific TCR breadth and depth. Regions 160-218 and 743-854 held dominance among vaccine-associated CD4 TCRs, which spanned spike. Variant regions that are unmutated are reportedly the target of nearly half of spike-specific TCRs.

The receptor's source is an adult in good health. V and J are TRBV7-6 and TRBJ2-1; no clear D. The sequencing used peripheral blood, collected on day 0 of AZD1222 vaccination. This CDR3 is CASSLDMARVNEQFF. In DNA form, the CDR3 reads TGTGCCAGCAGCTTAGACATGGCTAGGGTCAATGAGCAGTTCTTC.